One sample yielded the 12 T cell receptor beta chains listed below, sequenced in a study of Graves' ophthalmopathy and Graves' hyperthyroidism. TCR beta CDR3 regions were amplified from RNA transcripts. RT-PCR in the first round used HTBI primers; a second-round multiplex PCR followed. TCRdb recomputed calls from the multiplex PCR reads with MiXCR, one row per CDR3 protein. The sample lists roughly 420,000 distinct CDR3 sequences, about 21% seen once, with 2.5% to 3.5% in the top ten. The source material was peripheral blood. The receptor set was obtained from a young woman with stable Graves' hyperthyroidism.

Many counts were recorded for this clonotype. The V and J genes are TRBV7-8 and TRBJ2-5; the D gene is possibly TRBD2 (5 bases). Trimming pared 4 bases from V and 1 base from J, leaving 10 bases between. The CDR3 covers 14 residues. In germline, CDR1 is SGHVS, CDR2 FQNEAQ. The CDR3 DNA sequence: TGTGCCAGCAGCTCGGACTTAATCCAAGAGACCCAGTACTTC. It encodes CASSSDLIQETQYF.

This clonotype occurred a few times. The chain is built from TRBV18 and TRBJ2-2; 7 bases match TRBD1. The CDR3 totals 16 residues. The ends lost 1 base at V and 1 base at J; junction bases unmatched: 3. Germline values: CDR1 KGHSH, CDR2 LQKENI. This chain's CDR3 is CASSPRQGVNTGELFF. The CDR3 DNA sequence: TGTGCCAGCTCACCACGACAGGGCGTGAACACCGGGGAGCTGTTTTTT.

The V call is TRBV5-1, the J call TRBJ2-7, with D perhaps TRBD1 (5 bases). Trimming took off 6 bases at V and 6 bases at J, with 10 bases between the two ends. This CDR3 spans 11 amino acids. Germline V CDR1 and CDR2: SGHRS, YFSETQ. The CDR3 region is CASKQGFEQYF. The CDR3 DNA follows: TGCGCCAGCAAGCAGGGATTCGAGCAGTACTTC.

The rearrangement links TRBV2 to TRBJ2-5; 14 bases fit TRBD2. The V gene end was trimmed by 6 bases and the J gene end by 5 bases; junction bases not matched to a gene: 20. Germline CDR1 is SNHLY and CDR2 is FYNNEI. This CDR3 contains 20 residues. The CDR3 spells CASRPGTSGSRKSPRETQYF. The CDR3 bases are TGTGCCAGCAGGCCCGGGACTAGCGGGAGCCGTAAGTCCCCTCGGGAGACCCAGTACTTC.

As concerns this clonotype: A much larger clone differs by one base, so this may be a read error. This CDR3 fails to terminate in the conserved phenylalanine or tryptophan, so it likely reflects a read error. The chain carries TRBV30 and TRBJ1-3; unclear D gene. With 0 bases removed from V and 2 bases from J, the gap between germline ends came to 11 bases. CDR1 and CDR2 (germline): GTSNPN, SVGIG (reference sequence). The CDR3 totals 15 residues. CDR3 amino acids: CAWSVRGNPGNTIYL. The CDR3 DNA reads as TGTGCCTGGAGTGTACGAGGAAATCCTGGAAACACCATATATTTG.

This clonotype occurred many times. This rearrangement joins TRBV7-2 to TRBJ1-3, with 9 bases matching TRBD1. Germline trimming cut 6 bases from V and 4 bases from J; bases unmatched to any gene: 7. CDR1 SGHTA and CDR2 FQGNSA come from the germline V gene. This CDR3 is 15 amino acids long. In nucleotides, the CDR3 is TGTGCCAGCAGAATTACAGGGGGCGCGGGAAACACCATATATTTT. This encodes CASRITGGAGNTIYF.

This clonotype was seen a few times. A clone one base away is much larger, so this may be a read error. The chain couples TRBV7-8 to TRBJ1-6, with D hard to call. CDR1 SGHVS and CDR2 FQNEAQ come from the germline V gene. Trimming cost V 1 base and J 15 bases, with 19 bases left between them. The CDR3 contains 15 residues. Here the CDR3 DNA reads TGTGCCAGCAGCTTAGTCGGCGGCCGCGGGGTGCACCTCCACTTT. It codes for CASSLVGGRGVHLHF.

Many counts were recorded for this clonotype. The V and J genes are TRBV30 and TRBJ2-7; the D gene is possibly TRBD1 (6 bases). V lost 1 base to trimming and J lost 6 bases, with 13 bases between them. Germline loops: CDR1 GTSNPN, CDR2 SVGIG (reference sequence). This CDR3 has 13 residues. DNA of the CDR3: TGTGCCTGGAGTGAGGGGACATTGAGCGAGCAGTACTTC. It yields the protein CAWSEGTLSEQYF.

V gene TRBV12-3 or TRBV12-4 combines with J gene TRBJ1-6; a possible D gene is TRBD1 (5 bases). This CDR3 contains 14 residues. V was pared by 3 bases and J by 8 bases, with 11 bases between. The CDR3 sequence is CASSLGPRHSPLHF. The CDR3 nucleotides read TGTGCCAGCAGTTTGGGACCGCGGCATTCACCCCTCCACTTT.

In this sample, this clonotype turned up a few times. The V gene is TRBV6-5, the J gene TRBJ2-7, with TRBD2 as a possible D gene (6 bases). The CDR3 covers 14 residues. V lost 2 bases, J lost 6 bases, and 14 bases lay in between. The germline CDR1 and CDR2 sequences are MNHEY and SVGAGI. Here the CDR3 DNA reads TGTGCCAGCAGTTACCCTGGGAAGGAGGGCGAGCAGTACTTC. This sequence encodes CASSYPGKEGEQYF.

The chain recombines TRBV12-3 or TRBV12-4 with TRBJ1-5; no clear D gene. This CDR3 comprises 15 residues. V was clipped by 2 bases and J by 3 bases, with 11 bases between them. The DNA for the CDR3 is TGTGCCAGCAGTTTAAAATGGGCCTTCAATCAGCCCCAGCATTTT. Residues: CASSLKWAFNQPQHF.

As regards this clonotype: Since a much larger clone is just one base distant, this may be a read error. As the CDR3 is not closed by the conserved phenylalanine or tryptophan, this likely results from a read error. The chain employs TRBV19 and TRBJ1-2, with 7 positions matching TRBD1. The CDR3 covers 12 residues. From germline, CDR1 is LNHDA and CDR2 SQIVND (reference sequence). J was trimmed by 3 bases and V by 8 bases; bases with no gene match: 3. Written as DNA, the CDR3 is TGTGCCAGTCAGGGGGTGGACTATGGCTACACCGTC. Its protein product is CASQGVDYGYTV.